One and the same sample provided the 9 T cell receptor beta chains below, sequenced in a study of blood T cells in healthy people across ages. A J-beta primer mix and a sample-barcoded 5' primer were used in a second PCR of roughly 6 to 11 cycles. In TCRdb, the 5' RACE reads were re-called with MiXCR into one record per CDR3 protein. The sample holds roughly 900,000 distinct CDR3 sequences, around 30% seen once. The sequenced material came from blood. These receptor sequences come from a woman of 80 years or more in good health.

This clonotype was counted at least ten times. This chain joins TRBV6-2 or TRBV6-3 and TRBJ2-5, with D unresolved. Germline V gene data show CDR1 as MNHEY and CDR2 as SVGEGT. This CDR3 spans 17 amino acids. With 4 bases removed from V and 1 base from J, the gap between germline ends came to 19 bases. The CDR3 coding sequence is TGTGCCAGCAGTTCCGCTCTCAGACTCATCCCCCAAGAGACCCAGTACTTC. It codes for CASSSALRLIPQETQYF.

There are many counts of this clonotype. This chain connects TRBV6-1 to TRBJ2-1; TRBD2 matches 7 bases. From germline, CDR1 is MNHNS and CDR2 SASEGT. This CDR3 comprises 16 residues. V lost 2 bases, J lost 5 bases, and 9 bases stayed unmatched. CDR3 DNA: TGTGCCAGCAGTGAACCCTCGGGCGGGGGACACAATGAGCAGTTCTTC. This gives the protein CASSEPSGGGHNEQFF.

About this clonotype: An end of the junction differs from the germline gene, which may be a read error. V gene TRBV6-7 combines with J gene TRBJ2-6; D possibly corresponds to TRBD1 (5 bases). TRBV6-7 is reported as an ORF; its role is uncertain. This CDR3 is built from 18 residues. The DNA for the CDR3 is TGTGCCAGCAGTTTGAGCACAGGTGATACCTCTGCGGCCAACGTCCTGACTTTC. Its protein product is CASSLSTGDTSAANVLTF.

In its sample, this clonotype was seen many times. The chain carries TRBV5-1 and TRBJ2-7, with no clear D. Trimming pared 2 bases from V and 3 bases from J, leaving 12 bases between. CDR1 is SGHRS, CDR2 YFSETQ, per germline. CDR3 length: 14 amino acids. The CDR3: CASSFGFGNYEQYF. CDR3 in DNA: TGCGCCAGCAGCTTCGGGTTCGGAAACTACGAGCAGTACTTC. The whole variable domain, remainder taken from reference TRBV5-1 and TRBJ2-7, is KAGVTQTPRYLIKTRGQQVTLSCSPISGHRSVSWYQQTPGQGLQFLFEYFSETQRNKGNFPGRFSGRQFSNSRSEMNVSTLELGDSALYLCASSFGFGNYEQYFGPGTRLTVT.

This clonotype has a handful of counts. This may be a read error, as it is one base from a much larger clone. In DNA, the CDR3 is TGTGCCAGCTCACCACAGCTCAGCTCCTACAATGAGCAGTACTTC. It is translated as CASSPQLSSYNEQYF. This chain connects TRBV18 to TRBJ2-1; D gene unclear. The end of the DNA fits TRBJ2-7 better, so the J call may be wrong. The length of the CDR3 is 15 residues. Germline V gives CDR1 KGHSH, CDR2 LQKENI.

The V call is TRBV12-3 or TRBV12-4, the J call TRBJ2-3, with unresolved D. The V gene lost 6 bases and the J gene lost 3 bases, with 22 bases spanning the gap. This CDR3 spans 17 amino acids. DNA of the CDR3: TGTGCCAGCAGCCCAGAACCTCTTTGCTCCCGAACAGATACGCAGTATTTT. This translates into CASSPEPLCSRTDTQYF.

Comment on this clonotype: One junction end does not reproduce the germline sequence, and a read error may be involved. The chain joins TRBV6-5 to TRBJ2-2, with a tentative D call TRBD2 (7 bases). Germline CDR1 MNHEY, CDR2 SVGAGI. CDR3 length: 15 residues. The CDR3 loop is CATLTGAGVSGERFF. CDR3 nucleotides: TGTGCCACCCTAACGGGGGCGGGGGTCTCCGGGGAGCGGTTTTTT.

Concerning this clonotype: Being one base from a much bigger clone, this may be a read error. The chain has TRBV5-1 and TRBJ1-4; 10 nucleotides align to TRBD1. This CDR3 comprises 14 residues. Germline-derived CDR1 and CDR2 are SGHRS and YFSETQ. The CDR3 loop is CASTAGTGDEKRFF. The CDR3 nucleotides are TGCGCCAGCACCGCCGGGACAGGGGATGAAAAACGGTTTTTT.

This clonotype was counted ten times or more. The chain employs TRBV7-7 and TRBJ2-3; 8 bases are shared with TRBD2. Trimming removed 2 bases from V and 2 bases from J; junction bases left unmatched: 6. Looked up from germline, CDR1 is SSHAT and CDR2 is FNYEAQ (reference sequence). This CDR3 region has 16 residues. CDR3 DNA sequence: TGTGCCAGCAGCTTAACGGCGGGGGGAATCACAGATACGCAGTATTTT. Translated: CASSLTAGGITDTQYF.